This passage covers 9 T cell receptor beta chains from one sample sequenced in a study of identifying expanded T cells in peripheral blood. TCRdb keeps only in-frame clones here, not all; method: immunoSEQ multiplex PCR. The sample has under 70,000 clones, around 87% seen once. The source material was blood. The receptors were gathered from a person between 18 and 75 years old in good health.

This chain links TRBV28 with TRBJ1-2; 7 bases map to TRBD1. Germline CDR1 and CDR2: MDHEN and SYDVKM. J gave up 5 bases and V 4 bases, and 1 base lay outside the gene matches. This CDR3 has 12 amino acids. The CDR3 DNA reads TGTGCCAGCAGTTACAGGGGATATGGCTACACCTTC. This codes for CASSYRGYGYTF.

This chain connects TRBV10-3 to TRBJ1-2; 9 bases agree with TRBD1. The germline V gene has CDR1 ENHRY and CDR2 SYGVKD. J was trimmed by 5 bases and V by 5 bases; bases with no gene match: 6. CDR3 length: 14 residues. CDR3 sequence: CAISRDREAYGYTF. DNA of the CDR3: TGTGCCATCAGTCGGGACAGGGAAGCTTATGGCTACACCTTC.

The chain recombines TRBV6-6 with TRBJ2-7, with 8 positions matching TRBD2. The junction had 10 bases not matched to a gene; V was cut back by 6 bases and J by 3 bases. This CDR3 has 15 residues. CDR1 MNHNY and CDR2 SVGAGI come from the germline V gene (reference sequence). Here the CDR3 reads CASRPGGAESYEQYF. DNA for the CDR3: TGTGCCAGCAGGCCGGGGGGGGCGGAGAGCTACGAGCAGTACTTC.

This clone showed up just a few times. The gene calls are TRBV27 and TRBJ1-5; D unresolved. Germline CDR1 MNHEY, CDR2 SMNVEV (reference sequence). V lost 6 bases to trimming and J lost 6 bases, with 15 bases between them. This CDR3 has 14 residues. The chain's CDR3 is CASSPRRDVQPQHF. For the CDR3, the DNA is TGTGCCAGCAGCCCCCGAAGGGATGTTCAGCCCCAGCATTTT.

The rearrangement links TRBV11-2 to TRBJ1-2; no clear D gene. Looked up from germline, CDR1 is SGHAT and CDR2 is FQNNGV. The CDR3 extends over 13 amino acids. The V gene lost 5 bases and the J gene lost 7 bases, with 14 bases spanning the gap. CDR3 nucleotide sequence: TGTGCCAGCAGCCCCGGAAGACTGGCTGGCTACACCTTC. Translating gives CASSPGRLAGYTF.

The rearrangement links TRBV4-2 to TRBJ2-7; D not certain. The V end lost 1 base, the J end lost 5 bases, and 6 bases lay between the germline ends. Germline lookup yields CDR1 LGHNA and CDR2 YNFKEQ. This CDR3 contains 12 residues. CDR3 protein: CASSQGRNEQYF. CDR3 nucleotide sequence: TGTGCCAGCAGCCAAGGCCGAAACGAGCAGTACTTC.

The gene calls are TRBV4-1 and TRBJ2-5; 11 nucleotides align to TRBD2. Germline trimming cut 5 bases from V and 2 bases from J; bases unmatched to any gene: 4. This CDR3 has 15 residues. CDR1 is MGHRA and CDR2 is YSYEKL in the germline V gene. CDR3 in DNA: TGCGCCAGCAGCGCCAGACTAGCGGGACAAGAGACCCAGTACTTC. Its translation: CASSARLAGQETQYF.

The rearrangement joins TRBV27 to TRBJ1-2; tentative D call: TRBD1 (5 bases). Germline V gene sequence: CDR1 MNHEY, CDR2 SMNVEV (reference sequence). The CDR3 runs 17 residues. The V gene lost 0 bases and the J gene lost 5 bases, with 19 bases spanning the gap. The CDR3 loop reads CASSLSAWGGTSYGYTF. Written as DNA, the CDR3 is TGTGCCAGCAGTTTATCGGCTTGGGGCGGGACGTCATATGGCTACACCTTC.

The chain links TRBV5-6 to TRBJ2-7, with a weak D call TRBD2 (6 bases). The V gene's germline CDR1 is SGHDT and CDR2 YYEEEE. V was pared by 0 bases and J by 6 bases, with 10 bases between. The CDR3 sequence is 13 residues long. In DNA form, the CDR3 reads TGTGCCAGCAGCTTGGGGAGGGATGGCGAGCAGTACTTC. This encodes CASSLGRDGEQYF.